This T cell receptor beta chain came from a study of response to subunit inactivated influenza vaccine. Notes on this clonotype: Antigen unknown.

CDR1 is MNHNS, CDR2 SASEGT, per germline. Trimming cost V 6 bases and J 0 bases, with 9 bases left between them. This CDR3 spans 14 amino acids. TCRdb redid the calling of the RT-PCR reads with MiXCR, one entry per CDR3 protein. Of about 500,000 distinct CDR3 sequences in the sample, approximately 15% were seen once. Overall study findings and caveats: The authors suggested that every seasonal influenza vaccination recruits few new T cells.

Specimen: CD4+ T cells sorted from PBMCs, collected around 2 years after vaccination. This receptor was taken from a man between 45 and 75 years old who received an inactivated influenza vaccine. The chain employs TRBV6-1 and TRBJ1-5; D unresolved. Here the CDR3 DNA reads TGTGCCAGCAGGAGTGACTATAGCAATCAGCCCCAGCATTTT. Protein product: CASRSDYSNQPQHF.